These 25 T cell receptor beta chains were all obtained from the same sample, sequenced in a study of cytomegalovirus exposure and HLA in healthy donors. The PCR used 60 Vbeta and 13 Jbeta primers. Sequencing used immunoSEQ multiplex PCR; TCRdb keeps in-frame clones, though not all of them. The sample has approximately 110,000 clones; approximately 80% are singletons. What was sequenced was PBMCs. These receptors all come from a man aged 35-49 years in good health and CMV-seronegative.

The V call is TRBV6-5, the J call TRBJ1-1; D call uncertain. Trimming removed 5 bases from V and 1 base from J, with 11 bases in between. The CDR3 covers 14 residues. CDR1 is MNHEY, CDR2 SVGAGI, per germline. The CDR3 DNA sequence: TGTGCCAGCAGTCCTGGTCCGGGGAACACTGAAGCTTTCTTT. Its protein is CASSPGPGNTEAFF.

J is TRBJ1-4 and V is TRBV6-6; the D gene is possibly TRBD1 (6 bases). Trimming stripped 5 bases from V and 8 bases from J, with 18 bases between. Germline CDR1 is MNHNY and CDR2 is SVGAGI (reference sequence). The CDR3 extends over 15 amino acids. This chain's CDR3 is CASSPRGGGYEKLFF. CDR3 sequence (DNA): TGTGCCAGCAGTCCCCGGGGAGGGGGATACGAAAAACTGTTTTTT.

The CDR3 spells CASTESPGQGYEQYF. The CDR3 region has the DNA TGCGCCAGCACCGAGTCTCCGGGACAGGGTTACGAGCAGTACTTC. V is TRBV10-2 and J is TRBJ2-7, with TRBD1 identical over 9 bases. Germline V gene sequence: CDR1 WSHSY, CDR2 SAAADI. J gave up 4 bases and V 7 bases, and 11 bases lay outside the gene matches. The CDR3 loop spans 15 amino acids.

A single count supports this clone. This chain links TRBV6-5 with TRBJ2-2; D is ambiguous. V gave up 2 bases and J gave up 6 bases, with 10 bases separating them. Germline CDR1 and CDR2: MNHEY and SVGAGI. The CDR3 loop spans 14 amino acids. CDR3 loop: CASSYVSNSGELFF. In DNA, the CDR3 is TGTGCCAGCAGTTACGTTTCCAATTCCGGGGAGCTGTTTTTT.

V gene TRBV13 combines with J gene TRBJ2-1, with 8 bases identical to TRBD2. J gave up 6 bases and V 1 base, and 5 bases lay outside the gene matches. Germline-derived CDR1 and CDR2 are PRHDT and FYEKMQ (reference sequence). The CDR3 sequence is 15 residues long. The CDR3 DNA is TGTGCCAGCAGCTTAGTTTCTAGCGGGTTCAATGAGCAGTTCTTC. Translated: CASSLVSSGFNEQFF.

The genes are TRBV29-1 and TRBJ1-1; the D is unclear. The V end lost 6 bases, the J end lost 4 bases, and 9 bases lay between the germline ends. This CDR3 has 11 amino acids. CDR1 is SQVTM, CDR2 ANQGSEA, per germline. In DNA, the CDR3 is TGCAGCGTAGTGAGGATCACTGAAGCTTTCTTT. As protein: CSVVRITEAFF.

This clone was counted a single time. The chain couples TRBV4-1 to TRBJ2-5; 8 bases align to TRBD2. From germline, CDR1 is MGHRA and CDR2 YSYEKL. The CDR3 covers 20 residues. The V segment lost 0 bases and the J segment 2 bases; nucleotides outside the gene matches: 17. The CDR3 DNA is TGCGCCAGCAGCCAAGATTTCGGGATATCGGGCGGGGGGCTTCAAGAGACCCAGTACTTC. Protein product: CASSQDFGISGGGLQETQYF.

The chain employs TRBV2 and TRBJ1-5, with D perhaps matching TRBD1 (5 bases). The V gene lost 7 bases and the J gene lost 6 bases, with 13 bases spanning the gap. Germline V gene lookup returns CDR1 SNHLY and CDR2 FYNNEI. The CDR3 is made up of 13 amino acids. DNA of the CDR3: TGTGCCAGCACTGGACAATCTAGTCAGCCCCAGCATTTT. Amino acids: CASTGQSSQPQHF.

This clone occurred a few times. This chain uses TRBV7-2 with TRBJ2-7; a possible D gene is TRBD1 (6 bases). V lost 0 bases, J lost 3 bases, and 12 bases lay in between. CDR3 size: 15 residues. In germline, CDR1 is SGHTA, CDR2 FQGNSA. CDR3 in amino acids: CASSLADSSYYEQYF. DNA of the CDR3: TGTGCCAGCAGCTTAGCGGACAGCTCATACTACGAGCAGTACTTC.

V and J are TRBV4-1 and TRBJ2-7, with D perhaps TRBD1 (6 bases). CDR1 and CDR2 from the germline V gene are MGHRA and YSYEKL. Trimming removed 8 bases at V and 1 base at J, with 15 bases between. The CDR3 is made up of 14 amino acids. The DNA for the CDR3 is TGCGCCAGCGGTAGGACAGAGGGTTCCTACGAGCAGTACTTC. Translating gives CASGRTEGSYEQYF.

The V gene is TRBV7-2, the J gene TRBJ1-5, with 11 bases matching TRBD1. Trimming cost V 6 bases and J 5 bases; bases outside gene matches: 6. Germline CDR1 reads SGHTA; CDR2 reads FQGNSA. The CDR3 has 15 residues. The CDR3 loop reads CASSDGQGAYQPQHF. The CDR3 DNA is TGTGCCAGCAGTGATGGACAGGGGGCTTATCAGCCCCAGCATTTT.

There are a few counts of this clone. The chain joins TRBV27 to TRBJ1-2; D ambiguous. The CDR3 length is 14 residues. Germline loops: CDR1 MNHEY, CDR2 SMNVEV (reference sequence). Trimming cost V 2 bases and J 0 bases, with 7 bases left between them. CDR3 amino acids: CASSLKPANYGYTF. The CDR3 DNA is TGTGCCAGCAGTTTAAAGCCTGCTAACTATGGCTACACCTTC.

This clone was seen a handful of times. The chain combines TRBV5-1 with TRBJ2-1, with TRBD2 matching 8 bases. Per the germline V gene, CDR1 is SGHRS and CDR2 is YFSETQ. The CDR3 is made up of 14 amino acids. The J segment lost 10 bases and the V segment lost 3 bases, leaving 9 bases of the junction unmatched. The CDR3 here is CASSWLAGSPEQFF. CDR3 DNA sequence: TGCGCCAGCAGCTGGTTAGCGGGAAGCCCGGAGCAGTTCTTC.

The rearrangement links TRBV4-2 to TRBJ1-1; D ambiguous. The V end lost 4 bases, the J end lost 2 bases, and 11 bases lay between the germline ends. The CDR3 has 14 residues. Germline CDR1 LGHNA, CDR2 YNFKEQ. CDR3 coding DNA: TGTGCCAGCAGCCGCGGGAGTCCCAACACTGAAGCTTTCTTT. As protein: CASSRGSPNTEAFF.

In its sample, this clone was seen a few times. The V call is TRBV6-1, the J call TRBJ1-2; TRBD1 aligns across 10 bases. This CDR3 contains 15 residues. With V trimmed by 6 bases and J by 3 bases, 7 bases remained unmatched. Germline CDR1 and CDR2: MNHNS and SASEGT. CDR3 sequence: CASRDRTGGHYGYTF. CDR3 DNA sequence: TGTGCCAGCAGAGACCGGACAGGGGGGCACTATGGCTACACCTTC.

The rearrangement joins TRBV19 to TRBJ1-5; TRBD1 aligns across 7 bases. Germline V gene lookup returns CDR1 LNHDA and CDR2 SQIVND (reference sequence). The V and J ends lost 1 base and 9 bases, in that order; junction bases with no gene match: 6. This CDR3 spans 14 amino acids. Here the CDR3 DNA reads TGTGCCAGTAGTATAGGGGCAGGGGGTAGGCCCCAGCATTTT. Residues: CASSIGAGGRPQHF.

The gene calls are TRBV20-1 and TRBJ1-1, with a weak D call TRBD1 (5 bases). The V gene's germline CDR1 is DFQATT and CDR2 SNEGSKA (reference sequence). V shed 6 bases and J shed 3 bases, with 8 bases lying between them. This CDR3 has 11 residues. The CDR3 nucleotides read TGCAGTGCCGCCAGGGACACTGAAGCTTTCTTT. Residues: CSAARDTEAFF.

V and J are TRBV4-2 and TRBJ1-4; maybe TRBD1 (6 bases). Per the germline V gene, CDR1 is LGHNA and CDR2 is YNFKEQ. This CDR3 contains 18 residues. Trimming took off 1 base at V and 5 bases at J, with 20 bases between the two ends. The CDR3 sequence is CASSQGTAGLGQNEKLFF. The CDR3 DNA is TGTGCCAGCAGCCAAGGGACAGCAGGGCTGGGACAAAATGAAAAACTGTTTTTT.

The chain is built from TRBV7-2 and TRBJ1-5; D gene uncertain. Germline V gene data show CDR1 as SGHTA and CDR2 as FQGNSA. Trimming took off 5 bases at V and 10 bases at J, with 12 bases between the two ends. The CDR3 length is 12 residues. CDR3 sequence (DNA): TGTGCCAGCAGCCTGCGTCGGGAACCCCAGCATTTT. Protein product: CASSLRREPQHF.

The CDR3 nucleotides read TGTGCCAGCAGCGTAGAGGCGGGGGGGTTGAGCGAGCAGTACTTC. It specifies CASSVEAGGLSEQYF. The chain carries TRBV9 and TRBJ2-7; TRBD2 matches 9 bases. The CDR3 sequence is 15 residues long. Germline V gene lookup returns CDR1 SGDLS and CDR2 YYNGEE. Germline trimming cut 0 bases from V and 6 bases from J; bases unmatched to any gene: 7.

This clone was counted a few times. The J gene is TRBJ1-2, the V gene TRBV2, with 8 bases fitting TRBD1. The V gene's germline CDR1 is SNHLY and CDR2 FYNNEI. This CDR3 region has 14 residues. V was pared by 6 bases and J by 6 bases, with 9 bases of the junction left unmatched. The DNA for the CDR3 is TGTGCCAGCAGCCCGGACAGGGTACGTAATGGCTACACCTTC. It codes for CASSPDRVRNGYTF.

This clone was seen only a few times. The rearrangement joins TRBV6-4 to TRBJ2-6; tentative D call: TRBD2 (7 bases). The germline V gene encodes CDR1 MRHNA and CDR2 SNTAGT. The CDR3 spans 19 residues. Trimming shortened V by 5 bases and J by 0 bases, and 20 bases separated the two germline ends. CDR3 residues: CASSPRRGARYSGANVLTF. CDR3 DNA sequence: TGTGCCAGCAGTCCTCGACGGGGGGCACGATACTCTGGGGCCAACGTCCTGACTTTC.

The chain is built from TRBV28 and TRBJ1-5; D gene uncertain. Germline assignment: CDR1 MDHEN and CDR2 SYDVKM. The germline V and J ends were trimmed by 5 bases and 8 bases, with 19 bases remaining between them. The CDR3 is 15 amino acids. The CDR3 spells CASSTSRRLEKPQHF. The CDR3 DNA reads TGTGCCAGCAGTACCTCCAGGAGGTTAGAAAAGCCCCAGCATTTT.

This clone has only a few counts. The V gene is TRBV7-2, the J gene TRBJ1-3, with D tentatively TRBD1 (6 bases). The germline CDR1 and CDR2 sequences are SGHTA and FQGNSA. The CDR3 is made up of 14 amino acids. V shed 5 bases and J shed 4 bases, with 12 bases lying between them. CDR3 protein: CASSRQGTGNTIYF. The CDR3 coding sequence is TGTGCCAGCAGCCGCCAGGGGACCGGAAACACCATATATTTT.

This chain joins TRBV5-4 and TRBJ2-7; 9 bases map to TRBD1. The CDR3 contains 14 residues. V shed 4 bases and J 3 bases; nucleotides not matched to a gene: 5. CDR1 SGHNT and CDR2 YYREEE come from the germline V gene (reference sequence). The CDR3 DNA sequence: TGTGCCAGCAGCACGGGACAGGGTGTCTACGAGCAGTACTTC. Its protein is CASSTGQGVYEQYF.